This TCR beta chain was sequenced during a study of blood T cell repertoires in COVID-19. In the original workflow: Researchers report that nucleated cell counts were estimated from reference gene primer amplification. Assay used: immunoSEQ multiplex PCR; TCRdb lists only in-frame clones, some missing. Clone size and the V and J calls come from that table; the DNA yielded D and trimming. The table has about 200,000 clones, 86% seen once. The V segment lost 8 bases and the J segment 2 bases; nucleotides outside the gene matches: 12. Germline CDR1 reads MNHEY; CDR2 reads SMNVEV (reference sequence). This CDR3 region has 16 residues. The table lists this clone with a count of one.

The chain has TRBV27 and TRBJ2-1; 7 positions match TRBD2. The sequenced material came from peripheral blood. The receptor was derived from a woman between 45 and 65 years old with acute or convalescent COVID-19. The CDR3 loop reads CASHIGTSVTYNEQFF. The CDR3 coding sequence is TGTGCCAGCCATATCGGAACTAGCGTGACCTACAATGAGCAGTTCTTC.